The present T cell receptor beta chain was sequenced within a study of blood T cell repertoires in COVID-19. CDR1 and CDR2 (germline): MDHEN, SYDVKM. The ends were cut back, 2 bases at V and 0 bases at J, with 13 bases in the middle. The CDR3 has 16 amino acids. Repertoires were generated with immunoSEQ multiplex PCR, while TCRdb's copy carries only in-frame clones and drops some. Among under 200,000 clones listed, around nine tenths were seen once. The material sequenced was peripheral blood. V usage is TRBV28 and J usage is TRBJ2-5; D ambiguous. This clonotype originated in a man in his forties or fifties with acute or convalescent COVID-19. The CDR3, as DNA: TGTGCCAGCAGTTTAGGGCAGGCCCCGTACCAAGAGACCCAGTACTTC. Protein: CASSLGQAPYQETQYF.